Here is one TCR beta chain with its context. This clonotype is considered medium-sized (0.01 to 0.1%). Its antigen is currently not known. Base qualities are not recorded, but no much larger clone differs from it by a single base. For repertoire sequencing, TCR beta CDR3 regions were amplified from RNA transcripts. HTBI primers and the Qiagen OneStep RT-PCR kit were used in a first-round RT-PCR, which was followed by a second-round multiplex PCR, size selection and purification. Libraries were sequenced paired-end with 100 bp reads on an Illumina HiSeq2000. Per the source publication's procedure: SOAPnuke was used for read processing, and reads with adapters, uncalled bases, a mean Phred below 15, or no exact constant-primer or identifier match were discarded. High-quality paired reads were merged with COPE v1.2.5. Clonotypes were defined as unique nucleotide sequences and were aligned to IMGT TRB V, D and J references using MiTCR v1.1. Only V-J combinations with frequency above 0.0001 were analysed, covering approximately 99% of repertoires. A TCR clonal expansion and chaos score per V-J combination was defined as the ratio of F50 clonal expansion to chaos observed in the TCRdist matrix. Welch's t-statistics and random forest were used to reduce features to about a dozen V-J combinations, which were fed into a naive Bayes classifier. The Morisita-Horn index was used to measure how similar the thyroid and blood repertoires were. TCRdb reprocessing: public reads trimmed at Q25 with fastp, clones called with MiXCR, in-frame beta chains kept. Identical CDR3 proteins give one entry, which carries the most common genes and DNA. TCRdb assigned the V and J calls; the authors' analysis was not used. The sample table shows 40,000 to 50,000 distinct CDR3 sequences, and under 55% are seen once. About 24% of the sample is in the top ten clones.

The sample originates from a study of Graves' ophthalmopathy and Graves' hyperthyroidism (dated by TCRdb to between 2018 and 2020). About the investigation overall: Peripheral blood was collected before any treatment was given, at the time of initial diagnosis. TCR beta repertoire signatures were used to distinguish Graves' ophthalmopathy from Graves' hyperthyroidism and to predict progression to ophthalmopathy. In total, approximately 130 blood samples were TCR-sequenced: under 45 ophthalmopathy, some 75 hyperthyroidism and roughly 17 hyperthyroidism-to-ophthalmopathy patients. A discovery set of 100 or so patients (around 44 ophthalmopathy, 60 or so stable hyperthyroidism) was enrolled to explore V-J signatures distinguishing ophthalmopathy from hyperthyroidism. The independent validation cohort included under 20 hyperthyroidism patients plus 17 patients who later progressed from hyperthyroidism to ophthalmopathy. T-cell repertoires of thyroid tissue and blood were compared in over five hyperthyroidism patients. Following sampling, methimazole starting at 30 mg daily was administered to hyperthyroidism patients, and high-dose intravenous methylprednisolone was administered to ophthalmopathy patients. What the research found in general, with its limitations: Most expanded thyroid clonotypes with a frequency above 0.001 also appeared in blood, which suggests that blood repertoires may reflect the immune response in the thyroid. No statistical method was used to predetermine the sample size, and group allocation was not hidden from the investigators. The 13-signature model separated ophthalmopathy from stable hyperthyroidism with 85% to 90% sensitivity and less than 83% specificity in cross-validation, and 80%/75% in the test set. In validation, the model predicted ophthalmopathy progression with less than 71% sensitivity and around 72% specificity; 12 predicted patients were CT-confirmed with GO in a median of around 6 months.

The ophthalmopathy patients had moderately to severely active disease, with a Clinical Activity Score of 3 or higher, a NOSPECS grade of 4 or higher, and a disease duration of less than 3 months. Anyone with other autoimmune diseases, uncontrolled infections, pregnancy or lactation was excluded from the study. Diagnosis was based on clinical symptoms, serum thyroxine, TRAb, thyroid ultrasound and orbital computed tomography. Using Ficoll-Paque density gradient centrifugation, PBMCs were isolated from 10 ml of fresh peripheral blood. Trizol reagent was used to extract the total RNA, and its quality was then checked on an Agilent 2100 Bioanalyzer. The V end loses 4 bases and the J end loses 2 bases, and a stretch of 6 bases separates them. The germline V gene supplies CDR1 SQVTM and CDR2 ANQGSEA. Spanning cysteine to phenylalanine, the CDR3 consists of 12 amino acids. This entry keeps only the CDR3 DNA: 36 bases, framed from base 1.

The sequence derives from an adult man with Graves' ophthalmopathy. Material for sequencing was peripheral blood. The V gene is TRBV29-1 and the J gene is TRBJ1-3; TRBD1 is possibly the D segment (5 matching bases). The nucleotide sequence is given as TGCAGCGTTGGACAGCCTGGAAACACCATATATTTT. Its protein reads: CSVGQPGNTIYF.